The 24 T cell receptor beta chains below come from one sample, sequenced in a study of blood T cell repertoires in COVID-19. Using immunoSEQ multiplex PCR, the repertoire was profiled, and TCRdb retains in-frame clones only, with some absent. The sample includes about 220,000 clones, around 83% of them seen just once. The sequencing input was peripheral blood. These receptors were taken from a man aged 50 to 60 who had recovered from COVID-19.

The CDR3 spells CASSILASGANVLTF. The CDR3 DNA sequence: TGTGCCAGTAGTATACTAGCGTCGGGGGCCAACGTCCTGACTTTC. The rearrangement uses TRBV19 and TRBJ2-6, with D tentatively TRBD2 (6 bases). The length of the CDR3 is 15 residues. Trimming stripped 2 bases from V and 4 bases from J, with 9 bases between. CDR1 and CDR2 (germline): LNHDA, SQIVND (reference sequence).

This sequence joins TRBV4-1 and TRBJ2-7; TRBD1 matches 10 bases. CDR1 is MGHRA, CDR2 YSYEKL, per germline. The J segment lost 2 bases and the V segment lost 6 bases, leaving 4 bases of the junction unmatched. The CDR3 covers 14 residues. This CDR3 reads CASSPTGGAYEQYF. DNA for the CDR3: TGCGCCAGCAGTCCGACAGGGGGCGCCTACGAGCAGTACTTC.

As DNA, the CDR3 is TGTGCCACCAGCAGGAGACAAAGGTCCTACAATGAGCAGTTCTTC. Translation gives CATSRRQRSYNEQFF. V usage is TRBV15 and J usage is TRBJ2-1; no clear D. Germline CDR1 is LNHNV and CDR2 is YYDKDF (reference sequence). With 3 bases removed from V and 1 base from J, the gap between germline ends came to 10 bases. This CDR3 is 15 amino acids long.

This clone was recorded only once. V usage is TRBV29-1 and J usage is TRBJ1-2; D is ambiguous. This CDR3 spans 10 amino acids. V was trimmed by 5 bases and J by 8 bases, leaving 9 bases between them. Germline V gene sequence: CDR1 SQVTM, CDR2 ANQGSEA. The CDR3, as DNA: TGCAGCGTTCGGGAGGTAGGCTACACCTTC. This translates into CSVREVGYTF.

The V gene is TRBV28, the J gene TRBJ1-4; TRBD1 might be the D (6 bases). From germline, CDR1 is MDHEN and CDR2 SYDVKM. The CDR3 consists of 19 residues. The V end was cut by 6 bases, the J end by 1 base, with 24 bases between. The DNA for the CDR3 is TGTGCCAGCAGCCCCATCGGGGGGGCTCGCCGGCTAACTAATGAAAAACTGTTTTTT. This sequence encodes CASSPIGGARRLTNEKLFF.

This chain uses TRBV29-1 with TRBJ2-7, with 8 bases aligning to TRBD2. CDR3 length: 15 amino acids. V shed 6 bases, J shed 1 base, and the junction held 11 bases outside the gene matches. Germline CDR1 reads SQVTM; CDR2 reads ANQGSEA. CDR3: CSVALGLAGSYEQYF. In DNA, the CDR3 is TGCAGCGTGGCACTGGGGCTAGCGGGTTCCTACGAGCAGTACTTC.

The chain recombines TRBV27 with TRBJ2-5, with 8 nucleotides matching TRBD1. V was pared by 5 bases and J by 3 bases, with 8 bases of the junction left unmatched. The CDR3 spans 15 residues. CDR1 is MNHEY, CDR2 SMNVEV, per germline (reference sequence). The CDR3: CASSPRTGTEETQYF. DNA of the CDR3: TGTGCCAGCAGTCCCCGGACAGGGACCGAAGAGACCCAGTACTTC.

The chain recombines TRBV7-8 with TRBJ2-7; tentatively, D is TRBD1 (6 bases). CDR1 SGHVS and CDR2 FQNEAQ come from the germline V gene. V was clipped by 1 base and J by 1 base, with 20 bases between them. The CDR3 is made up of 18 amino acids. The CDR3 reads CASSLEGSYWGPSYEQYF. CDR3 nucleotide sequence: TGTGCCAGCAGCTTAGAGGGGTCGTACTGGGGGCCGTCCTACGAGCAGTACTTC. Drawing the rest from reference TRBV7-8 and TRBJ2-7, the complete variable domain is GAGVSQSPRYKVAKRGQDVALRCDPISGHVSLFWYQQALGQGPEFLTYFQNEAQLDKSGLPSDRFFAERPEGSVSTLKIQRTQQEDSAVYLCASSLEGSYWGPSYEQYFGPGTRLTVT.

This clone has only one observation. This chain links TRBV3-1 (or the pseudogene TRBV3-2) with TRBJ1-1; TRBD1 matches at 10 bases. The CDR3 contains 15 residues. Germline V CDR1 and CDR2: LGHDT, YNNKEL (reference sequence). The J segment lost 5 bases and the V segment lost 3 bases, leaving 6 bases of the junction unmatched. The CDR3 nucleotides read TGTGCCAGCAGCCAGGTCGGACAGGGGGGGACTGAAGCTTTCTTT. Translation gives CASSQVGQGGTEAFF.

This chain joins TRBV2 and TRBJ1-4; 7 positions match TRBD1. Germline CDR1 and CDR2: SNHLY and FYNNEI. The CDR3 sequence is 14 residues long. V lost 7 bases, J lost 5 bases, and 7 bases stayed unmatched. The DNA of the CDR3 is TGTGCCAGCATGTCACAGGGGCTAAATGAAAAACTGTTTTTT. It yields the protein CASMSQGLNEKLFF. Variable domain in full (rest from reference TRBV2 and TRBJ1-4): EPEVTQTPSHQVTQMGQEVILRCVPISNHLYFYWYRQILGQKVEFLVSFYNNEISEKSEIFDDQFSVERPDGSNFTLKIRSTKLEDSAMYFCASMSQGLNEKLFFGSGTQLSVL.

V and J are TRBV15 and TRBJ2-3; D ambiguous. The CDR3 runs to 16 residues. CDR1 is LNHNV and CDR2 is YYDKDF in the germline V gene (reference sequence). The ends were cut back, 1 base at V and 2 bases at J, with 13 bases in the middle. The CDR3 coding sequence is TGTGCCACCAGCAGAGGAGGTCCCACTTACACAGATACGCAGTATTTT. This gives the protein CATSRGGPTYTDTQYF.

V and J are TRBV10-1 and TRBJ2-5; D may be TRBD1 (5 bases). V lost 3 bases and J 5 bases, leaving 13 bases between the germline ends. The CDR3 spans 14 residues. CDR1 and CDR2 from the germline V gene are WNHNN and SYGVQD (reference sequence). CDR3 sequence reads: CASSDRTTSETQYF. Here the CDR3 DNA reads TGCGCCAGCAGTGACCGGACAACCTCGGAGACCCAGTACTTC.

The chain joins TRBV11-2 to TRBJ2-3; D is unresolved. The germline V gene has CDR1 SGHAT and CDR2 FQNNGV. The length of the CDR3 is 14 residues. V dropped 1 base and J dropped 4 bases, with 9 bases sitting between them. The DNA of the CDR3 is TGTGCCAGCAGCTTAGTTGAGTACTCAGATACGCAGTATTTT. It encodes CASSLVEYSDTQYF.

The V and J genes are TRBV11-2 and TRBJ1-6; D may be TRBD1 (6 bases). CDR3 length: 17 residues. Deletions cut 5 bases from V and 0 bases from J, with 14 bases between. Germline lookup yields CDR1 SGHAT and CDR2 FQNNGV. For the CDR3, the DNA is TGTGCCAGCAGCCCCGACAGGAGGAGCTCCTATAATTCACCCCTCCACTTT. Translation: CASSPDRRSSYNSPLHF.

The CDR3 DNA sequence: TGTGCCAGCAGTTCGACTAGCGGGCACTACAATGAGCAGTTCTTC. Amino acids: CASSSTSGHYNEQFF. The chain carries TRBV27 and TRBJ2-1, with TRBD2 matching 10 bases. Germline V lookup: CDR1 MNHEY, CDR2 SMNVEV (reference sequence). Trimming at V came to 4 bases and at J to 3 bases, leaving 3 bases not matched to a gene. This CDR3 is built from 15 residues.

V gene TRBV6-1 combines with J gene TRBJ1-6; D is possibly TRBD1 (5 bases). The ends were cut back, 0 bases at V and 6 bases at J, with 15 bases in the middle. The CDR3 has 17 amino acids. Per the germline V gene, CDR1 is MNHNS and CDR2 is SASEGT. The DNA for the CDR3 is TGTGCCAGCAGTGAAGCCCTGCGGGGGTTTTCTAATTCACCCCTCCACTTT. Translating gives CASSEALRGFSNSPLHF.

The CDR3 nucleotides are TGTGCCAGCAGTCAGGACAGGGGGAGCAATCAGCCCCAGCATTTT. It specifies CASSQDRGSNQPQHF. The V call is TRBV6-5, the J call TRBJ1-5; TRBD1 matches 10 bases. Germline loops: CDR1 MNHEY, CDR2 SVGAGI. J was trimmed by 1 base and V by 5 bases; bases with no gene match: 2. The CDR3 has 15 residues.

The chain has TRBV28 and TRBJ2-6; a weak D match, TRBD1 (5 bases). Trimming removed 6 bases from V and 1 base from J, with 10 bases in between. There are 15 residues in the CDR3. Germline-derived CDR1 and CDR2 are MDHEN and SYDVKM. This CDR3 is CASRNQGSGANVLTF. CDR3 nucleotide sequence: TGTGCCAGCAGAAACCAGGGTTCTGGGGCCAACGTCCTGACTTTC.

This chain joins TRBV5-1 and TRBJ2-5, with 8 bases aligning to TRBD2. There are 13 residues in the CDR3. CDR1 and CDR2 (germline): SGHRS, YFSETQ. J gave up 5 bases and V 4 bases, and 4 bases lay outside the gene matches. This CDR3 is CASSLSGIETQYF. In nucleotides, the CDR3 is TGCGCCAGCAGCCTTAGCGGGATCGAGACCCAGTACTTC.

The chain carries TRBV28 and TRBJ2-7, with D perhaps TRBD1 (6 bases). Per the germline V gene, CDR1 is MDHEN and CDR2 is SYDVKM. The CDR3 is made up of 14 amino acids. V lost 10 bases and J lost 6, with 22 bases in between. The CDR3 nucleotides read TGTGCCACCCAAGGGACATGGATCTATTCCGAGCAGTACTTC. As protein: CATQGTWIYSEQYF.

V gene TRBV27 combines with J gene TRBJ2-7, with D possibly TRBD1 on 6 matching bases. The CDR3 is 13 residues long. The germline V gene encodes CDR1 MNHEY and CDR2 SMNVEV (reference sequence). Trimming took off 6 bases at V and 3 bases at J, with 12 bases between the two ends. This CDR3 reads CASRGGRYYEQYF. The CDR3 DNA sequence: TGTGCCAGCAGAGGGGGTCGGTACTACGAGCAGTACTTC.

The J gene is TRBJ2-5, the V gene TRBV7-2; 7 positions agree with TRBD2. J gave up 5 bases and V 1 base, and 4 bases lay outside the gene matches. Germline lookup yields CDR1 SGHTA and CDR2 FQGNSA. The CDR3 loop spans 14 amino acids. In DNA form, the CDR3 reads TGTGCCAGCAGCTTAGGACTAGCCCCGGAGACCCAGTACTTC. The encoded protein is CASSLGLAPETQYF.

The V call is TRBV5-5, the J call TRBJ2-3; D is undetermined. The V gene lost 4 bases and the J gene lost 2 bases, with 8 bases spanning the gap. CDR3 size: 13 residues. Looked up from germline, CDR1 is SGHKS and CDR2 is YYEKEE (reference sequence). The CDR3 here is CASSPLITDTQYF. CDR3 sequence (DNA): TGTGCCAGCAGCCCTCTAATCACAGATACGCAGTATTTT.

The CDR3 nucleotides read TGTGCCAGCAGTGAAGTGGGGCAGGTCAGCGAGCAGTACTTC. Its protein is CASSEVGQVSEQYF. This chain uses TRBV2 with TRBJ2-7, with D possibly being TRBD1 (5 bases). The germline gives CDR1 SNHLY, CDR2 FYNNEI. V dropped 1 base and J dropped 6 bases, with 13 bases sitting between them. This CDR3 spans 14 amino acids.